This TCR beta chain originates from a study of T-cell memory formation after mild COVID-19. As for the study in general: Each donor largely had its own TCR clusters. General study points: The main location of contracting CD4+ clones was CM and EM, and that of contracting CD8+ clones was EMRA. Pre-infection memory already had some responding clones, implying cross-reactive memory joined.

Constant-segment primers were used for 5'RACE, and the resulting TCR alpha and TCR beta cDNA libraries carried sample barcodes and UMIs. TCRdb analysed the 5' RACE reads with MiXCR anew, one entry per CDR3 protein. The sample yields about 340,000 distinct CDR3 sequences, about a sixth seen once. This clonotype was detected only a few times. Its antigen remains unidentified. With V trimmed by 6 bases and J by 1 base, 8 bases remained unmatched. Germline V gives CDR1 DFQATT, CDR2 SNEGSKA (reference sequence). The CDR3 has 15 amino acids. The TCR was taken from a man aged 18 to 30 who had mild COVID-19 (a few samples of this study predate the infection). Cell type and time point are not known. The sequenced material came from PBMCs or a T cell subset sorted from them (not recorded which). The V gene is TRBV20-1, the J gene TRBJ2-3, with 9 bases aligning to TRBD1. The chain's CDR3 is CSAIGGQGRTDTQYF. CDR3 coding DNA: TGCAGTGCCATCGGGGGACAGGGACGCACAGATACGCAGTATTTT.